This TCR beta chain derives from a study of T cells in Graves' hyperthyroidism and ophthalmopathy. This clonotype was seen repeatedly, ten times or more. Its antigen is not identified. Patients between 18 and 65 years old had hyperthyroidism, newly diagnosed and lasting under 2 months. Those patients with uncontrolled infection, other autoimmune disease, pregnancy or lactation were excluded. It was RNA transcripts that yielded the amplified TCR beta CDR3 regions. An initial round of RT-PCR targeting the TCR CDR3 relied on the HTBI primer set. TCRdb analysed the multiplex PCR reads with MiXCR anew, one entry per CDR3 protein. The sample contains about 130,000 distinct CDR3 sequences, approximately 24% of which appear only once. Findings of the study overall: Most clonotypes expanded in thyroid above 0.001 were likewise present in blood. From stable hyperthyroidism, ophthalmopathy was set apart by a 13 V-J model.

The CDR3 extends over 12 amino acids. The V segment lost 8 bases and the J segment 6 bases; nucleotides outside the gene matches: 6. Germline CDR1 and CDR2: MDHEN and SYDVKM. The sequence derives from a woman between 50 and 59 years old with Graves' hyperthyroidism that later progressed to Graves' ophthalmopathy. J is TRBJ2-5 and V is TRBV28, with TRBD2 identical over 7 bases. The specimen sequenced was blood. The CDR3 loop reads CASGGGLKTQYF. For the CDR3, the DNA is TGTGCCAGCGGCGGGGGTCTGAAGACCCAGTACTTC.